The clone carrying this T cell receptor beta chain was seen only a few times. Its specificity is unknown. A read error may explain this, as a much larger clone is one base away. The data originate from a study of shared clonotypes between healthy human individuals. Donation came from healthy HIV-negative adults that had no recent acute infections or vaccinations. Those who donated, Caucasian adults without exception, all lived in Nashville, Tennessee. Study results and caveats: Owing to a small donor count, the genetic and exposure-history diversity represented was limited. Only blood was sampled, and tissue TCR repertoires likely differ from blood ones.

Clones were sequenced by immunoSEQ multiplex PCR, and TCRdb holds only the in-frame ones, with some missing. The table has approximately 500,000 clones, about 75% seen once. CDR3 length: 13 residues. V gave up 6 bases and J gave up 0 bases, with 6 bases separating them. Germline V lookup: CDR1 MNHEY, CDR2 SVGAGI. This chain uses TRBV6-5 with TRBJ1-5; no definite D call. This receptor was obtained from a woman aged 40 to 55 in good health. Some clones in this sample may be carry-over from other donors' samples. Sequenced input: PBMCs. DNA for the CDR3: TGTGCCAGCAGCAGAGTTAGCAATCAGCCCCAGCATTTT. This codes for CASSRVSNQPQHF.